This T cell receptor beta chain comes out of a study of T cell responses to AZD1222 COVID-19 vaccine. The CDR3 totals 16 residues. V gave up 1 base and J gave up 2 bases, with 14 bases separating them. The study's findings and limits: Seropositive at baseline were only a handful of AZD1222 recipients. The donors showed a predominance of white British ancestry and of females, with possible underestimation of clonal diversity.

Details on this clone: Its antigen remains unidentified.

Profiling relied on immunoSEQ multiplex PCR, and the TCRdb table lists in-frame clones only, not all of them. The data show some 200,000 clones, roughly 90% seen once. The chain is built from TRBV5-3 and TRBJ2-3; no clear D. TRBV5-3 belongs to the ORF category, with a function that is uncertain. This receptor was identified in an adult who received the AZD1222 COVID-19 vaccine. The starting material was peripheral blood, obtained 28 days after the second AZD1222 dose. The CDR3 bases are TGTGCCAGAAGCTTGTCCGCGTCTGAACTCACAGATACGCAGTATTTT. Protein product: CARSLSASELTDTQYF.